This is a list of T cell receptor beta chains from one sample in a study of neurological immune-mediated disorders. TCRdb redid the calling of the 5' RACE reads with MiXCR, one entry per CDR3 protein. The sample includes tens of thousands of distinct CDR3 sequences, 4.5% seen only once; the top ten take approximately 7%. Sequencing input: PBMCs. The receptor source for this set is a man between 25 and 39 years old with multiple sclerosis. Both conserved end residues are part of each CDR3. The D gene is left open where the match is weak. Clone size is given for some rows only: seen once, a few or many times, or a class if the clone is expanded.

>many|TRBD1|TRBV3-1|TRBJ1-1
CASSHLRTGGSHEAFF
TGTGCCAGCAGCCATTTGCGGACAGGGGGCTCACATGAAGCTTTCTTT
>many|TRBD2|TRBV5-5|TRBJ2-3
CASSLRRGVIKDTQYF
TGTGCCAGCAGCCTCCGGCGGGGGGTAATTAAAGATACGCAGTATTTT
>-|-|TRBV20-1|TRBJ1-1
CSAGARNTEAFF
TGCAGTGCTGGAGCCAGGAACACTGAAGCTTTCTTT
>few|TRBD1|TRBV29-1|TRBJ1-5
CSVILGQGGQPQHF
TGCAGCGTTATCTTAGGACAGGGAGGTCAGCCCCAGCATTTT
>-|-|TRBV28|TRBJ2-1
CASRLWQEQFF
TGTGCCAGCCGTTTATGGCAAGAGCAGTTCTTC
>many|TRBD1|TRBV18|TRBJ2-7
CASSGQGLHEQYF
TGTGCCAGCTCAGGACAGGGTTTGCACGAGCAGTACTTC
>many|TRBD2|TRBV6-5|TRBJ2-1
CASRDSGGLYNEQFF
TGTGCCAGCCGAGATAGCGGGGGGCTCTACAATGAGCAGTTCTTC
>many|-|TRBV27|TRBJ1-2
CASSPSENYGYTF
TGTGCCAGCAGCCCTTCAGAAAACTATGGCTACACCTTC
>many|TRBD2|TRBV20-1|TRBJ2-1
CSARWAAGTLNEQFF
TGCAGTGCTAGGTGGGCAGCGGGGACCCTCAATGAGCAGTTCTTC
>-|-|TRBV14|TRBJ1-6
CASSRTANSPLHF
TGTGCCAGCAGTCGTACAGCTAATTCACCCCTCCACTTT
>many|-|TRBV12-3/TRBV12-4|TRBJ1-1
CASRPSMGITEAFF
TGTGCCAGCAGACCCTCCATGGGGATCACTGAAGCTTTCTTT
>many|-|TRBV5-1|TRBJ2-1
CASSLGNAADNEQFF
TGCGCCAGCAGCTTGGGGAATGCGGCTGACAATGAGCAGTTCTTC
>-|-|TRBV3-1|TRBJ1-1
CASSPSTTGTEAFF
TGTGCCAGCAGCCCCTCAACAACGGGCACTGAAGCTTTCTTT
>many|TRBD1|TRBV11-2|TRBJ1-1
CASSVGQVRRAFF
TGTGCCAGCAGCGTAGGACAGGTTCGGCGAGCTTTCTTT
>many|-|TRBV2|TRBJ2-3
CASRQGDTQYF
TGTGCCAGCAGACAAGGAGATACGCAGTATTTT